Following are 3 T cell receptor beta chains from one sample sequenced in a study of blood T cell repertoires in COVID-19. The method was immunoSEQ multiplex PCR; TCRdb's version includes in-frame clones alone and lacks a portion of them. The table records under 65,000 clones, 90% to 95% of them present only once. The specimen sequenced was peripheral blood. The source of these receptors is a human donor in a cohort sampled during active COVID-19.

The chain carries TRBV3-1 (or the pseudogene TRBV3-2) and TRBJ2-1; 7 bases match TRBD1. The CDR3 loop spans 16 amino acids. V lost 4 bases and J lost 6; bases outside the gene matches: 12. CDR1 and CDR2 (germline): LGHDT, YNNKEL (reference sequence). The CDR3, as DNA: TGTGCCAGCAGCCGCGCGTGGGACAGTTTGGGCAATGAGCAGTTCTTC. Protein sequence: CASSRAWDSLGNEQFF.

This chain links TRBV4-1 with TRBJ2-5; tentative D call: TRBD1 (7 bases). The CDR3 contains 15 residues. Germline V CDR1 and CDR2: MGHRA, YSYEKL. V was trimmed by 1 base and J by 3 bases, leaving 12 bases between them. CDR3 nucleotide sequence: TGCGCCAGCAGCCAAGTGGCCAGGGGGGAAGAGACCCAGTACTTC. This encodes CASSQVARGEETQYF.

The V call is TRBV7-2, the J call TRBJ2-3; 8 bases line up with TRBD2. The CDR3 is 16 residues long. Trimming removed 5 bases from V and 6 bases from J; junction bases left unmatched: 13. From germline, CDR1 is SGHTA and CDR2 FQGNSA. In DNA, the CDR3 is TGTGCCAGCAGCCCATACTCCACTAGCGGTGGTGATACGCAGTATTTT. Translated, it gives CASSPYSTSGGDTQYF.